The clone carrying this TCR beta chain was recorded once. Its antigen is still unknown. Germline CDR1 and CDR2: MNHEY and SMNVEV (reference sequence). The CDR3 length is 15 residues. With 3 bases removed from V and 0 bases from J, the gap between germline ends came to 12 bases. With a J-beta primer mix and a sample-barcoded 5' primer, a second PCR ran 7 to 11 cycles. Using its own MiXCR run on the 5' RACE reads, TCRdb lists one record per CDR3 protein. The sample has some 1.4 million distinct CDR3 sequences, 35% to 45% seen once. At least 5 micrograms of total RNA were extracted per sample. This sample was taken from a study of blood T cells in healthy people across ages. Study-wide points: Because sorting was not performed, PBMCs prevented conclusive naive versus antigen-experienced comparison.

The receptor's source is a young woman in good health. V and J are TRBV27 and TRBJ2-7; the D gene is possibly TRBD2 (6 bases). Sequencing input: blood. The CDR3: CASSFGGTDSYEQYF. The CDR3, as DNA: TGTGCCAGCAGTTTTGGCGGGACGGACTCCTACGAGCAGTACTTC.